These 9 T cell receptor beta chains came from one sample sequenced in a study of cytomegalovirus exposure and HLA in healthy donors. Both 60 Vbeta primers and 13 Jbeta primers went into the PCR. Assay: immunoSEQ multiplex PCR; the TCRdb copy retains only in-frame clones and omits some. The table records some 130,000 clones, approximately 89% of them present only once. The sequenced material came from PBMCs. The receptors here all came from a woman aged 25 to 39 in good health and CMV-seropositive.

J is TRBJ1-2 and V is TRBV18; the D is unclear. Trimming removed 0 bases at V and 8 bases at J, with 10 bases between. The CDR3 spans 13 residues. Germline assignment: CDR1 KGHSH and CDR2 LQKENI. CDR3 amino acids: CASSPPTGGGYTF. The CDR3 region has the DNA TGTGCCAGCTCACCACCGACGGGTGGAGGCTACACCTTC.

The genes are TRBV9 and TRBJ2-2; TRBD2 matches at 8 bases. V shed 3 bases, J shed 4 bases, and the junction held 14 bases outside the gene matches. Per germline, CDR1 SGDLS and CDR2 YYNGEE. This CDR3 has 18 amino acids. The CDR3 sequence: CASSARMSGRYPTGELFF. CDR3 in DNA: TGTGCCAGCAGCGCCCGCATGAGCGGGAGATACCCCACCGGGGAGCTGTTTTTT.

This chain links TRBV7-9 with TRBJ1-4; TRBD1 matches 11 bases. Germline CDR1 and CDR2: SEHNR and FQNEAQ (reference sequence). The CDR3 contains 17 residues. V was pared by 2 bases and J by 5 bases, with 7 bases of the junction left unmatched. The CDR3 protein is CASSLTRDRGENEKLFF. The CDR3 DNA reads TGTGCCAGCAGCTTAACCAGGGACAGGGGGGAAAATGAAAAACTGTTTTTT.

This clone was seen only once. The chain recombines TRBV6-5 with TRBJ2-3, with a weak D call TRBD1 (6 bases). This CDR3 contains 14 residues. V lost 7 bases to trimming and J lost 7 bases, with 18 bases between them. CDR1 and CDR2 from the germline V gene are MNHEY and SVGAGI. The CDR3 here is CASTPDLGANTQYF. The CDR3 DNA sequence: TGTGCCAGCACCCCCGATTTGGGGGCAAATACGCAGTATTTT.

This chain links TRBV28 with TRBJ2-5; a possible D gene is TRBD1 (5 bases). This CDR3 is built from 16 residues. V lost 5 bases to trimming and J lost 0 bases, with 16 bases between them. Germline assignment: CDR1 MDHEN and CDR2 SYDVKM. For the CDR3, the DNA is TGTGCCAGCAGTCCAGACAGCCTATGGGACCAAGAGACCCAGTACTTC. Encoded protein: CASSPDSLWDQETQYF.

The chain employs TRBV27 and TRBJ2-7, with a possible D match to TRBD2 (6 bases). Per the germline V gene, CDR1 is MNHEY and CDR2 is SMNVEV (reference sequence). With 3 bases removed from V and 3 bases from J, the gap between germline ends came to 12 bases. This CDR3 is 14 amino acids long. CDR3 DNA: TGTGCCAGCAGTTTCGGGAGCTCTTACTACGAGCAGTACTTC. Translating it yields CASSFGSSYYEQYF.

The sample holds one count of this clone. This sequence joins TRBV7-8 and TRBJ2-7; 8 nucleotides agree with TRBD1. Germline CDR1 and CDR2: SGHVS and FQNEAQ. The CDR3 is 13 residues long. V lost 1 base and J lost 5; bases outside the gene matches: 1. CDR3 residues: CASSLDRGNEQYF. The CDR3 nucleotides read TGTGCCAGCAGCTTAGACAGGGGGAACGAGCAGTACTTC.

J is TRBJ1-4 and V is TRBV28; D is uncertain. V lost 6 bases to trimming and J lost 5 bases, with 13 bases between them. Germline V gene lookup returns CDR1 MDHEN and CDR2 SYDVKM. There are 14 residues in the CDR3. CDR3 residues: CASSFIGGNEKLFF. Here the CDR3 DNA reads TGTGCCAGCAGCTTTATCGGAGGGAATGAAAAACTGTTTTTT.

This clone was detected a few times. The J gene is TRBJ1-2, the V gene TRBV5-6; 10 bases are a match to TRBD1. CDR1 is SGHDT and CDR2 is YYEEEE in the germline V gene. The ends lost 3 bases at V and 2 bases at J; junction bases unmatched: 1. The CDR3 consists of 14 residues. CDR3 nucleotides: TGTGCCAGCAGCTGGGGACAGGGGAACTATGGCTACACCTTC. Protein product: CASSWGQGNYGYTF.